The rows below give T cell receptor beta chains drawn from one sample of a study of CXCR3-negative and CXCR3-positive naive CD8 T cells. TCRdb re-called the 5' RACE reads and gives one entry per CDR3 protein, without DNA. The table for this sample gives about 40,000 distinct CDR3 sequences. Sequenced input: memory CD8+ T cells from blood. These receptors originate from a human donor in good health. Some clones in this sample may be carry-over from other donors' samples. Each CDR3 is given with its conserved first and last residue. Where a row states a size, it is once, few, many or the class of an expanded clone; other rows omit it.

j_call v_call clone_size cdr3_aa
TRBJ2-7 TRBV12-3/TRBV12-4 NA CASSYPQYEQYF
TRBJ1-2 TRBV4-2 NA CASSQVEFNYGYTF
TRBJ1-2 TRBV7-9 NA CANEGPSTNYGYTF
TRBJ1-2 TRBV7-9 NA CASSQTGDGYTF
TRBJ2-7 TRBV7-9 NA CASSPGTDYEQYF
TRBJ2-1 TRBV10-3 NA CAIRTSGVHRSYNEQFF
TRBJ2-1 TRBV29-1 NA CSVDRYTPNNEQFF
TRBJ2-1 TRBV12-3/TRBV12-4 NA CASSFGGANEQFF
TRBJ2-3 TRBV6-5 NA CASRDRVTGTWTDTQYF
TRBJ1-1 TRBV20-1 NA CSARSLDGGDTEAFF
TRBJ1-2 TRBV20-1 NA CSARRTGEYGYTF
TRBJ1-4 TRBV28 NA CASSLFGQNEKLFF
TRBJ2-2 TRBV5-8 NA CASSLSPAGMNTGELFF
TRBJ2-1 TRBV12-3/TRBV12-4 NA CASSYRENDNEQFF
TRBJ1-1 TRBV28 NA CASSGGLNTEAFF
TRBJ2-1 TRBV29-1 NA CSVDANNEQFF
TRBJ2-7 TRBV9 NA CASSVTGTGARGDEQYF
TRBJ2-7 TRBV14 NA CASSQEGISYEQYF
TRBJ1-1 TRBV4-3 NA CASSQDTGIVPNTEAFF
TRBJ2-1 TRBV6-6 NA CASSYGTGTNEQFF
TRBJ2-3 TRBV5-1 NA CASSLGVVSTDTQYF
TRBJ1-1 TRBV5-5 NA CASSFSVAMNTEAFF
TRBJ2-7 TRBV28 NA CARNRIPYEQYF
TRBJ1-1 TRBV4-1 NA CASSLRERVKTEAFF
TRBJ1-3 TRBV3-1 NA CASSQDGPGDTIYF
TRBJ2-7 TRBV6-2/TRBV6-3 NA CASSNPRDPRRVPIYEQYF
TRBJ2-1 TRBV11-3 medium-sized CASSFRQGAREQFF
TRBJ1-2 TRBV7-2 medium-sized CASSLGGAAPYGYTF
TRBJ2-7 TRBV15 NA CATSSEAGGPYEQYF
TRBJ1-2 TRBV6-2/TRBV6-3 NA CASSYSLGTNYGYTF
TRBJ1-3 TRBV12-3/TRBV12-4 NA CASSSYRQGYSGNTIYF
TRBJ1-2 TRBV3-1 NA CASSFYSYADNYGYTF
TRBJ2-7 TRBV5-1 NA CASSQGLAGGPHEQYF
TRBJ2-3 TRBV29-1 NA CSKKGVWLAGGPDTQYF
TRBJ1-2 TRBV7-9 NA CASSSIRGQGRDYTF
TRBJ2-1 TRBV7-9 NA CASSSTKRAGATSSYNEQFF
TRBJ2-5 TRBV7-9 NA CASSLGQGAQQETQYF
TRBJ2-5 TRBV7-9 NA CASSARDGQETQYF
TRBJ2-1 TRBV7-2 NA CASSSLDYLSYNEQFF
TRBJ1-1 TRBV29-1 NA CSDATPGQGAPMNTEAFF
TRBJ2-7 TRBV5-1 NA CASSLNRGFSYEQYF
TRBJ2-7 TRBV7-9 NA CASSLTDRTNPYEQYF
TRBJ2-3 TRBV6-4 NA CASSENPGTDTQYF
TRBJ2-1 TRBV29-1 NA CSVRVASRNEQFF
TRBJ2-7 TRBV19 NA CASTGRSSYEQYF
TRBJ2-5 TRBV29-1 NA CSVDPRDRLQETQYF
TRBJ1-2 TRBV9 NA CASSVGADYGYTF
TRBJ2-5 TRBV6-4 NA CASSDGLLAGCQETQYF
TRBJ1-5 TRBV27 medium-sized CASRPLTGINQPQHF